The entry below describes one T cell receptor (beta chain). The CDR3 totals 15 residues. Germline V gene data show CDR1 as LNHDA and CDR2 as SQIVND (reference sequence). After removal of 2 bases from V and 6 bases from J, the junction contained 7 bases not matched to a gene. Spread over ten immunoSEQ deep assay plates, unsorted PBMC DNA underwent sequencing. Original methodology: There were no quality scores in the junction-only immunoSEQ sequences, so filtering differed. The protocol was immunoSEQ multiplex PCR, while the TCRdb copy is restricted to in-frame clones and leaves out a portion. The V and J calls and clone size come from that table; D and trimming were worked out from the DNA. The repertoire has about 470,000 clones, around 75% of them found once; the top ten carry about 12%. The data derive from a study of shared clonotypes between healthy human individuals. As for the study in general: Aged 18 to 49, the donors were a couple of women and a few men.

The donors were all Caucasian adults (living in Nashville, Tennessee). The chain combines TRBV19 with TRBJ2-1; 7 nucleotides align to TRBD2. This TCR derives from a middle-aged woman in good health. Some clones in this sample may be carry-over from other donors' samples. Material: PBMCs. The CDR3 region has the DNA TGTGCCAGTAGTATATTAACGGGAGGCCCCAATGAGCAGTTCTTC. Protein: CASSILTGGPNEQFF. Full variable domain (remainder filled in from reference TRBV19 and TRBJ2-1): DGGITQSPKYLFRKEGQNVTLSCEQNLNHDAMYWYRQDPGQGLRLIYYSQIVNDFQKGDIAEGYSVSREKKESFPLTVTSAQKNPTAFYLCASSILTGGPNEQFFGPGTRLTVL.